This is a list of T cell receptor beta chains from one sample in a study of shared clonotypes between healthy human individuals. Data came from immunoSEQ multiplex PCR; TCRdb stores just in-frame clones and leaves some out. The sample carries approximately 600,000 clones, roughly 95% recorded once. Sequenced input: naive CD8+ T cells sorted from blood. All receptors derive from a woman aged 25 to 45 in good health. Each CDR3 is given with its conserved first and last residue. The D gene is left open where the match is weak. Size is stated for part of the rows, as once, few or many counts, or as a class when the clone is expanded.

D: NA
J: TRBJ2-7
size: NA
V: TRBV27
CDR3: CASSPGPFYEQYF
DNA: TGTGCCAGCAGTCCGGGACCCTTCTACGAGCAGTACTTC

D: NA
J: TRBJ2-2
size: NA
V: TRBV28
CDR3: CASSFGGELFF
DNA: TGTGCCAGCAGTTTCGGTGGAGAGCTGTTTTTT

D: TRBD1
J: TRBJ2-3
size: NA
V: TRBV28
CDR3: CASSATGKGTDTQYF
DNA: TGTGCCAGCAGTGCGACAGGGAAAGGCACAGATACGCAGTATTTT

D: NA
J: TRBJ2-1
size: NA
V: TRBV27
CDR3: CASREGPGGSSYNEQFF
DNA: TGTGCCAGCAGAGAAGGCCCCGGAGGAAGCTCCTACAATGAGCAGTTCTTC

D: NA
J: TRBJ2-2
size: NA
V: TRBV19
CDR3: CASSDRLGGLSTLGAGELFF
DNA: TGTGCCAGTAGCGACCGACTCGGGGGACTGTCAACCCTGGGGGCCGGGGAGCTGTTTTTT

D: TRBD1
J: TRBJ1-5
size: few
V: TRBV27
CDR3: CASSFRGSNQPQHF
DNA: TGTGCCAGCAGTTTCAGGGGGAGCAATCAGCCCCAGCATTTT

D: NA
J: TRBJ2-7
size: once
V: TRBV6-6
CDR3: CASSTGPSYEQYF
DNA: TGTGCCAGCTCCACAGGGCCCTCCTACGAGCAGTACTTC

D: NA
J: TRBJ2-7
size: NA
V: TRBV2
CDR3: CASSIIPGPYEQYF
DNA: TGTGCCAGCAGCATAATCCCGGGGCCCTACGAGCAGTACTTC

D: NA
J: TRBJ2-7
size: NA
V: TRBV4-1
CDR3: CASSQDRTGSYEQYF
DNA: TGCGCCAGCAGCCAAGACCGGACTGGCTCCTACGAGCAGTACTTC

D: NA
J: TRBJ2-1
size: NA
V: TRBV5-1
CDR3: CASHSSLDSYNEQFF
DNA: TGCGCCAGCCACTCTTCCCTGGACTCCTACAATGAGCAGTTCTTC

D: NA
J: TRBJ1-2
size: NA
V: TRBV7-8
CDR3: CASSSIDSYTF
DNA: TGTGCCAGCAGCTCGATAGACTCCTACACCTTC

D: NA
J: TRBJ1-2
size: NA
V: TRBV5-4
CDR3: CASSLAGTNYGYTF
DNA: TGTGCCAGCAGCTTGGCCGGCACAAACTATGGCTACACCTTC

D: NA
J: TRBJ2-1
size: NA
V: TRBV5-6
CDR3: CASSFGDFLRSSYNEQFF
DNA: TGTGCCAGCAGCTTCGGCGACTTCCTTCGAAGCTCCTACAATGAGCAGTTCTTC

D: NA
J: TRBJ2-2
size: NA
V: TRBV19
CDR3: CASSRELVAGELFF
DNA: TGTGCCAGTAGCCGGGAGTTAGTCGCCGGGGAGCTGTTTTTT

D: NA
J: TRBJ2-7
size: NA
V: TRBV11-2
CDR3: CASSLDSPYRGIYEQYF
DNA: TGTGCCAGCAGCTTAGATTCCCCCTATAGGGGCATCTACGAGCAGTACTTC

D: NA
J: TRBJ2-1
size: NA
V: TRBV10-3
CDR3: CAISVLGGGNEQFF
DNA: TGTGCCATCAGTGTCCTGGGGGGAGGCAATGAGCAGTTCTTC

D: TRBD2
J: TRBJ2-1
size: NA
V: TRBV11-2
CDR3: CASSLASGILNEQFF
DNA: TGTGCCAGCAGCCTAGCTAGCGGGATCCTCAATGAGCAGTTCTTC

D: TRBD1
J: TRBJ2-1
size: NA
V: TRBV5-1
CDR3: CASSSGQGADEQFF
DNA: TGCGCCAGCAGCTCGGGACAGGGGGCTGATGAGCAGTTCTTC

D: NA
J: TRBJ2-7
size: NA
V: TRBV27
CDR3: CASSFLGPPYGEQYF
DNA: TGTGCCAGCAGCTTCCTAGGCCCCCCCTATGGCGAGCAGTACTTC

D: TRBD1
J: TRBJ1-5
size: NA
V: TRBV5-6
CDR3: CASSLGTGGHQPQHF
DNA: TGTGCCAGCAGCTTGGGGACAGGGGGCCATCAGCCCCAGCATTTT

D: NA
J: TRBJ1-1
size: NA
V: TRBV19
CDR3: CASSFSPGRNRGIDTEAFF
DNA: TGTGCCAGTAGTTTCTCACCGGGACGCAACCGGGGGATAGACACTGAAGCTTTCTTT

D: TRBD1
J: TRBJ1-1
size: NA
V: TRBV9
CDR3: CASSVEQGMNTEAFF
DNA: TGTGCCAGCAGCGTAGAACAGGGGATGAACACTGAAGCTTTCTTT

D: NA
J: TRBJ2-7
size: NA
V: TRBV5-1
CDR3: CASSLAGFGEQYF
DNA: TGCGCCAGCAGCTTGGCGGGATTCGGGGAGCAGTACTTC

D: NA
J: TRBJ2-7
size: NA
V: TRBV27
CDR3: CASSRGNGGYEQYF
DNA: TGTGCCAGCAGCCGGGGTAATGGGGGCTACGAGCAGTACTTC

D: TRBD2
J: TRBJ2-7
size: NA
V: TRBV18
CDR3: CASSPSGLAGAYEQYF
DNA: TGTGCCAGCTCACCCTCAGGACTAGCGGGGGCCTACGAGCAGTACTTC

D: TRBD2
J: TRBJ2-1
size: NA
V: TRBV27
CDR3: CASSLSGRYNEQFF
DNA: TGTGCCAGCAGTCTTAGCGGGAGGTACAATGAGCAGTTCTTC

D: TRBD1
J: TRBJ1-1
size: once
V: TRBV2
CDR3: CAPLKGAEAFF
DNA: TGTGCCCCACTGAAGGGGGCGGAAGCTTTCTTT

D: TRBD2
J: TRBJ2-2
size: NA
V: TRBV9
CDR3: CASSVGWGSGTDGELFF
DNA: TGTGCCAGCAGCGTAGGGTGGGGTAGCGGGACTGACGGGGAGCTGTTTTTT

D: NA
J: TRBJ2-2
size: NA
V: TRBV29-1
CDR3: CSVEGLWRGTNTGELFF
DNA: TGCAGCGTTGAAGGCCTCTGGCGGGGAACGAACACCGGGGAGCTGTTTTTT

D: NA
J: TRBJ2-3
size: NA
V: TRBV10-1
CDR3: CASSEFRPTSTDTQYF
DNA: TGCGCCAGCAGTGAGTTCAGGCCCACTAGCACAGATACGCAGTATTTT

D: TRBD2
J: TRBJ2-7
size: NA
V: TRBV5-6
CDR3: CASSWGLAGGQEQYF
DNA: TGTGCCAGCAGCTGGGGACTAGCGGGAGGGCAAGAGCAGTACTTC

D: NA
J: TRBJ2-7
size: NA
V: TRBV27
CDR3: CASSFGRPSSYEQYF
DNA: TGTGCCAGCAGTTTCGGCAGACCGTCTTCCTACGAGCAGTACTTC

D: NA
J: TRBJ1-2
size: NA
V: TRBV4-1
CDR3: CASSQVGDPYGYTF
DNA: TGCGCCAGCAGCCAAGTTGGGGACCCCTATGGCTACACCTTC

D: NA
J: TRBJ1-1
size: NA
V: TRBV7-9
CDR3: CASSPEGGAANTEAFF
DNA: TGTGCCAGCAGCCCCGAGGGGGGGGCAGCGAACACTGAAGCTTTCTTT

D: NA
J: TRBJ1-2
size: NA
V: TRBV4-1
CDR3: CASSPRQAIYGYTF
DNA: TGCGCCAGCAGCCCTCGACAGGCCATCTATGGCTACACCTTC

D: TRBD1
J: TRBJ2-7
size: NA
V: TRBV4-1
CDR3: CASSQDSSRGYEQYF
DNA: TGCGCCAGCAGCCAAGATTCGTCCAGGGGGTACGAGCAGTACTTC

D: NA
J: TRBJ2-5
size: NA
V: TRBV5-4
CDR3: CASSFSPGAGETQYF
DNA: TGTGCCAGCAGCTTTTCTCCCGGTGCGGGGGAGACCCAGTACTTC

D: NA
J: TRBJ2-2
size: NA
V: TRBV18
CDR3: CASSPGTYTGELFF
DNA: TGTGCCAGCTCACCAGGAACGTACACCGGGGAGCTGTTTTTT

D: NA
J: TRBJ2-7
size: once
V: TRBV25-1
CDR3: CATTGTSYEQYF
DNA: TGTGCCACCACAGGGACATCCTACGAGCAGTACTTC

D: NA
J: TRBJ2-7
size: NA
V: TRBV2
CDR3: CAASRDSRSYEQYF
DNA: TGTGCCGCGTCCCGGGATAGCAGGTCCTACGAGCAGTACTTC